This T cell receptor (beta chain) was documented in a study of control samples from healthy donors and cancer patients. In germline, CDR1 is KGHSH, CDR2 LQKENI. The V gene end was trimmed by 0 bases and the J gene end by 5 bases; junction bases not matched to a gene: 7. The CDR3 has 16 residues. TCRdb's copy holds only in-frame clones and misses some; the assay was immunoSEQ multiplex PCR. The sample holds 120,000 or so clones, about 92% seen once. This clone was observed a few times. The V call is TRBV18, the J call TRBJ2-3; 8 positions agree with TRBD1. The sequence derives from a man between 50 and 59 years old with head and neck cancer. Sequenced input: PBMCs. The DNA of the CDR3 is TGTGCCAGCTCACCACCGGACAGGGTGTATGAAGATACGCAGTATTTT. It translates to CASSPPDRVYEDTQYF.